Only a few counts were recorded for the clone carrying this TCR beta chain. This sample is drawn from a study of control samples from healthy donors and cancer patients. Germline loops: CDR1 KGHSY, CDR2 FQNENV. V was shortened by 5 bases and J by 11 bases, with 15 bases between the two germline ends. The CDR3 totals 12 residues. Method: immunoSEQ multiplex PCR; TCRdb's copy keeps in-frame clones and lacks some. The sample consists of 150,000 to 200,000 clones, approximately 86% of them appearing once. V gene TRBV16 combines with J gene TRBJ1-1; D remains ambiguous. Sequences were obtained from blood. This TCR was sampled from a woman in her 30s in good health. The CDR3 DNA sequence: TGTGCCAGCAGCGCGACGGAGATCCGGGCTTTCTTT. It encodes CASSATEIRAFF. Together with reference TRBV16 and TRBJ1-1, the CDR3 gives the full variable domain: GEEVAQTPKHLVRGEGQKAKLYCAPIKGHSYVFWYQQVLKNEFKFLISFQNENVFDETGMPKERFSAKCLPNSPCSLEIQATKLEDSAVYFCASSATEIRAFFGQGTRLTVV.